In this sample, the clone carrying this T cell receptor beta chain turned up many times. The data were taken from a study of cytomegalovirus exposure and HLA in healthy donors. The CDR3 is 17 amino acids. Per germline, CDR1 SGHRS and CDR2 YFSETQ. J was trimmed by 0 bases and V by 2 bases; bases with no gene match: 6. Clones were sequenced by immunoSEQ multiplex PCR, and TCRdb holds only the in-frame ones, with some missing. The sample carries about 130,000 clones, nearly 90% recorded once. Sequenced material: PBMCs. The TCR comes from a woman under 30 in good health and CMV-seropositive. The chain joins TRBV5-1 to TRBJ2-2, with TRBD1 matching over 8 bases. Here the CDR3 reads CASSLFRTGSNTGELFF. The CDR3 DNA reads TGCGCCAGCAGCTTATTCCGGACAGGGTCGAACACCGGGGAGCTGTTTTTT. The full variable domain, in which reference TRBV5-1 and TRBJ2-2 provide the parts outside the CDR3, is KAGVTQTPRYLIKTRGQQVTLSCSPISGHRSVSWYQQTPGQGLQFLFEYFSETQRNKGNFPGRFSGRQFSNSRSEMNVSTLELGDSALYLCASSLFRTGSNTGELFFGEGSRLTVL.